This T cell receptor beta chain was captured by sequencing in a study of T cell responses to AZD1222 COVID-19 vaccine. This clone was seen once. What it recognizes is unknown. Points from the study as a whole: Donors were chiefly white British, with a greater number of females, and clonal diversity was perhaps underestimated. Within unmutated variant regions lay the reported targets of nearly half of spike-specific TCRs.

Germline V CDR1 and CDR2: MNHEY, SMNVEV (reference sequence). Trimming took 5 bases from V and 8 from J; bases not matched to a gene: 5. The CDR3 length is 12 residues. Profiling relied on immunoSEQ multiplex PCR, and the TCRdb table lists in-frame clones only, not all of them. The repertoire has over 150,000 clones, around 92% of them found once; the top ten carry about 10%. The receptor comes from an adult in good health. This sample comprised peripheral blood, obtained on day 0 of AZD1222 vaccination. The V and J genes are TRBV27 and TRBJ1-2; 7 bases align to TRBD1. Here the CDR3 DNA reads TGTGCCAGCAGTAGGGGGCGAGAGGGCTACACCTTC. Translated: CASSRGREGYTF.